Listed here are 31 T cell receptor beta chains from one sample, sequenced in a study of cytomegalovirus exposure and HLA in healthy donors. PCR amplification relied on 60 Vbeta primers (plus 13 Jbeta primers). Here immunoSEQ multiplex PCR was the method, and the copy in TCRdb shows in-frame clones only, minus some. The sample lists 140,000 or so clones; around 79% were seen once. The sample consisted of PBMCs. The receptors derive from a woman in her twenties or thirties in good health and CMV-seronegative.

The CDR3 DNA reads as TGTGCCTGGAGTGGGGGACAAAATTCACCCCTCCACTTT. Protein product: CAWSGGQNSPLHF. The V and J genes are TRBV30 and TRBJ1-6; D might be TRBD1 (6 bases). V lost 1 base and J 7 bases, leaving 8 bases between the germline ends. This CDR3 has 13 amino acids. Looked up from germline, CDR1 is GTSNPN and CDR2 is SVGIG (reference sequence).

V usage is TRBV27 and J usage is TRBJ2-1; 8 nucleotides align to TRBD2. This CDR3 region has 16 residues. J was trimmed by 7 bases and V by 3 bases; bases with no gene match: 11. Germline CDR1 reads MNHEY; CDR2 reads SMNVEV (reference sequence). The CDR3 region is CASSFEIGGGSNEQFF. CDR3 nucleotides: TGTGCCAGCAGTTTTGAGATCGGCGGGGGGTCAAATGAGCAGTTCTTC.

This clone appeared a single time. This chain connects TRBV7-2 to TRBJ2-1, with 9 bases identical to TRBD2. The CDR3 runs to 16 residues. J gave up 7 bases and V 5 bases, and 12 bases lay outside the gene matches. The germline CDR1 and CDR2 sequences are SGHTA and FQGNSA. CDR3 coding DNA: TGTGCCAGCAGCCTCCGCGGGCGGGGGGGCCAGAATGAGCAGTTCTTC. Its translation is CASSLRGRGGQNEQFF.

Only one count was recorded for this clone. The chain uses TRBV6-5 and TRBJ1-1; 8 bases match TRBD1. The CDR3 runs to 13 residues. Germline V gives CDR1 MNHEY, CDR2 SVGAGI. The trim removed 7 bases at V and 4 bases at J, leaving 5 bases unmatched. The CDR3 is CASNQGASTEAFF. The CDR3 nucleotides are TGTGCCAGCAATCAGGGGGCGTCCACTGAAGCTTTCTTT.

V usage is TRBV13 and J usage is TRBJ1-2, with D possibly TRBD1 on 5 matching bases. V lost 5 bases and J lost 5, with 27 bases in between. The CDR3 covers 18 residues. Germline-derived CDR1 and CDR2 are PRHDT and FYEKMQ (reference sequence). The CDR3 DNA reads TGTGCCAGCAGCCCCCGTGGGGCTGGGCCTGGGTCGGCTTATGGCTACACCTTC. It codes for CASSPRGAGPGSAYGYTF.

A few counts support this clone. V and J are TRBV2 and TRBJ1-1; tentatively, D is TRBD1 (6 bases). Trimming cost V 11 bases and J 6 bases, with 16 bases left between them. Germline V CDR1 and CDR2: SNHLY, FYNNEI. The CDR3 consists of 12 residues. The CDR3 here is CAHEGGRAEAFF. In DNA form, the CDR3 reads TGTGCCCATGAGGGGGGGAGGGCTGAAGCTTTCTTT.

V is TRBV6-6 and J is TRBJ2-1; D remains unclear. The CDR3 contains 14 residues. The V gene's germline CDR1 is MNHNY and CDR2 SVGAGI (reference sequence). V lost 4 bases, J lost 0 bases, and 7 bases lay in between. CDR3 residues: CASSFRSSYNEQFF. Here the CDR3 DNA reads TGTGCCAGCAGTTTCAGGTCCTCCTACAATGAGCAGTTCTTC.

V usage is TRBV7-2 and J usage is TRBJ1-5, with D possibly being TRBD1 (5 bases). Trimming left V 7 bases short and J 1 base short, with 11 bases between. Per germline, CDR1 SGHTA and CDR2 FQGNSA. The CDR3 totals 14 residues. In nucleotides, the CDR3 is TGTGCCAGCACCCAGGACACAAGCAATCAGCCCCAGCATTTT. Its translation is CASTQDTSNQPQHF.

The chain joins TRBV11-2 to TRBJ2-3, with D possibly TRBD2 on 6 matching bases. There are 15 residues in the CDR3. Between the trimmed V and J ends, which lost 5 bases and 0 bases, there was a span of 12 bases. Germline CDR1 is SGHAT and CDR2 is FQNNGV. The CDR3: CASSPLSGSTDTQYF. DNA for the CDR3: TGTGCCAGCAGCCCCTTGAGCGGGAGCACAGATACGCAGTATTTT.

This chain links TRBV9 with TRBJ2-7, with 14 bases that match TRBD2. Losses at the gene ends were 0 bases for V and 4 bases for J; bases not matched to a gene: 27. This CDR3 spans 24 amino acids. CDR1 SGDLS and CDR2 YYNGEE come from the germline V gene. The CDR3 protein is CASSVAPSDTGAGLAGGFRYEQYF. The CDR3 DNA is TGTGCCAGCAGCGTAGCTCCGAGCGACACAGGGGCCGGACTAGCGGGGGGATTTCGGTACGAGCAGTACTTC. Complete variable domain (other parts from reference TRBV9 and TRBJ2-7): DSGVTQTPKHLITATGQRVTLRCSPRSGDLSVYWYQQSLDQGLQFLIQYYNGEERAKGNILERFSAQQFPDLHSELNLSSLELGDSALYFCASSVAPSDTGAGLAGGFRYEQYFGPGTRLTVT.

The V and J genes are TRBV2 and TRBJ2-2, with 11 bases aligning to TRBD1. CDR3 length: 16 residues. Germline V gives CDR1 SNHLY, CDR2 FYNNEI. V lost 8 bases to trimming and J lost 7 bases; unmatched junction nucleotides: 12. For the CDR3, the DNA is TGTGCCAGCCGAGAATCACCCGGGACAGGGGGCGGGGAGCTGTTTTTT. It encodes CASRESPGTGGGELFF.

The J gene is TRBJ1-2, the V gene TRBV18; D unresolved. V lost 6 bases and J 6 bases, leaving 17 bases between the germline ends. The CDR3 has 14 amino acids. In germline, CDR1 is KGHSH, CDR2 LQKENI. CDR3 protein: CASSPTGGRNGYTF. CDR3 bases: TGTGCCAGCTCTCCGACGGGAGGGAGGAATGGCTACACCTTC.

The V and J genes are TRBV9 and TRBJ1-1; 7 positions match TRBD1. The CDR3 is 13 amino acids. CDR1 and CDR2 from the germline V gene are SGDLS and YYNGEE. The junction had 4 bases not matched to a gene; V was cut back by 2 bases and J by 6 bases. The DNA of the CDR3 is TGTGCCAGCAGCGTTCATGGACAGGCTGAAGCTTTCTTT. This codes for CASSVHGQAEAFF.

The chain recombines TRBV18 with TRBJ2-7, with a tentative D call TRBD1 (6 bases). CDR1 and CDR2 from the germline V gene are KGHSH and LQKENI. The CDR3 is 19 residues long. The germline V and J ends were trimmed by 6 bases and 3 bases, with 30 bases remaining between them. DNA of the CDR3: TGTGCCAGCTCTCCCAGCTTTGGCAGGGGCCGCCATGCCAGCTACGAGCAGTACTTC. Translated: CASSPSFGRGRHASYEQYF.

The V and J genes are TRBV5-1 and TRBJ1-3; 9 bases are shared with TRBD1. J lost 1 base, V lost 4 bases, and 9 bases had no gene match. This CDR3 region has 17 residues. Germline V lookup: CDR1 SGHRS, CDR2 YFSETQ. The CDR3 sequence: CASSRDRVLGSGNTIYF. The CDR3 DNA sequence: TGCGCCAGCAGCAGGGACAGGGTTTTAGGATCTGGAAACACCATATATTTT. Together with reference TRBV5-1 and TRBJ1-3, the CDR3 gives the full variable domain: KAGVTQTPRYLIKTRGQQVTLSCSPISGHRSVSWYQQTPGQGLQFLFEYFSETQRNKGNFPGRFSGRQFSNSRSEMNVSTLELGDSALYLCASSRDRVLGSGNTIYFGEGSWLTVV.

This clone occurred a few times. CDR3 sequence reads: CASSDRGVSYGYTF. The CDR3 DNA reads TGTGCCAGCAGTGACAGGGGTGTTAGCTATGGCTACACCTTC. The genes are TRBV6-5 and TRBJ1-2; 8 positions match TRBD1. The CDR3 has 14 residues. The junction had 6 bases not matched to a gene; V was cut back by 5 bases and J by 4 bases. Germline-derived CDR1 and CDR2 are MNHEY and SVGAGI.

The chain joins TRBV5-4 to TRBJ1-6, with a weak D call TRBD1 (5 bases). CDR1 and CDR2 (germline): SGHNT, YYREEE (reference sequence). CDR3 length: 15 residues. V was trimmed by 5 bases and J by 14 bases, leaving 23 bases between them. The CDR3 sequence: CASSMDTPGLAALHF. CDR3 DNA: TGTGCCAGCAGTATGGACACCCCGGGTTTGGCCGCCCTCCACTTT.

The DNA of the CDR3 is TGTGCCAGCAGCCGTACTAGGAGCTCCTACAATGAGCAGTTCTTC. Translation: CASSRTRSSYNEQFF. The genes are TRBV6-5 and TRBJ2-1, with a tentative D call TRBD2 (5 bases). Germline V gene data show CDR1 as MNHEY and CDR2 as SVGAGI. Trimming took off 6 bases at V and 0 bases at J, with 12 bases between the two ends. The CDR3 contains 15 residues.

The J gene is TRBJ1-4, the V gene TRBV7-9; TRBD1 matches at 9 bases. CDR3 length: 16 amino acids. With 5 bases clipped from V and 0 bases from J, the junction kept 4 bases outside the gene matches. Germline V gene lookup returns CDR1 SEHNR and CDR2 FQNEAQ (reference sequence). The CDR3 bases are TGTGCCAGCAGCCGAAGACAGGGGGCAACTAATGAAAAACTGTTTTTT. It is translated as CASSRRQGATNEKLFF.

The genes are TRBV9 and TRBJ2-3; TRBD1 agrees at 8 bases. This CDR3 is built from 14 residues. Germline V CDR1 and CDR2: SGDLS, YYNGEE. With 4 bases clipped from V and 6 bases from J, the junction kept 7 bases outside the gene matches. The chain's CDR3 is CASSLAGGGDTQYF. As DNA, the CDR3 is TGTGCCAGCAGCCTGGCAGGGGGCGGCGATACGCAGTATTTT.

V and J are TRBV7-2 and TRBJ1-2; D is uncertain. Germline CDR1 SGHTA, CDR2 FQGNSA. The CDR3 has 16 residues. V shed 4 bases and J shed 5 bases, with 20 bases lying between them. The CDR3 DNA reads TGTGCCAGCAGCTCCGGACTCACCGGAGTTCAATATGGCTACACCTTC. Its translation: CASSSGLTGVQYGYTF.

Only one count was recorded for this clone. Other DNA sequences in the same sample also yield this CDR3. This chain connects TRBV5-6 to TRBJ2-1, with D tentatively TRBD1 (5 bases). Germline V gene lookup returns CDR1 SGHDT and CDR2 YYEEEE. This CDR3 region has 15 residues. V was clipped by 3 bases and J by 8 bases, with 18 bases between them. The CDR3: CASSWSRVRVDEQFF. The DNA of the CDR3 is TGTGCCAGCAGCTGGAGCAGGGTCCGAGTGGATGAGCAGTTCTTC.

This chain uses TRBV6-5 with TRBJ2-7, with D perhaps TRBD2 (6 bases). This CDR3 is built from 15 residues. CDR1 and CDR2 from the germline V gene are MNHEY and SVGAGI. Trimming took 2 bases from V and 6 from J, leaving 17 bases between them. CDR3: CASSYVGLPLGEQYF. CDR3 in DNA: TGTGCCAGCAGTTACGTGGGACTCCCTCTAGGCGAGCAGTACTTC.

By proportion, this clone is medium-sized. CDR3 amino acids: CASSEADGQGNTEAFF. CDR3 DNA sequence: TGTGCCAGCAGTGAGGCTGACGGACAGGGGAACACTGAAGCTTTCTTT. The rearrangement links TRBV6-1 to TRBJ1-1; TRBD1 matches 8 bases. Germline trimming cut 3 bases from V and 1 base from J; bases unmatched to any gene: 7. The V gene's germline CDR1 is MNHNS and CDR2 SASEGT. The CDR3 is 16 amino acids.

V and J are TRBV30 and TRBJ2-6; weak D call: TRBD2 (7 bases). CDR3 size: 16 residues. The ends were cut back, 2 bases at V and 4 bases at J, with 15 bases in the middle. Germline CDR1 and CDR2: GTSNPN and SVGIG (reference sequence). DNA of the CDR3: TGTGCCTGGAGTAGGGGGGGCCTGGGAGGGGCCAACGTCCTGACTTTC. Its protein is CAWSRGGLGGANVLTF.

The gene calls are TRBV4-3 and TRBJ2-1; 8 positions match TRBD1. Germline V gene sequence: CDR1 LGHNA, CDR2 YSLEER. V lost 4 bases to trimming and J lost 0 bases; unmatched junction nucleotides: 5. The length of the CDR3 is 16 residues. CDR3 sequence: CASSPRGPVSYNEQFF. The CDR3 region has the DNA TGCGCCAGCAGCCCCAGGGGGCCTGTCTCCTACAATGAGCAGTTCTTC.

V gene TRBV5-1 combines with J gene TRBJ2-2; 9 bases match TRBD1. Trimming removed 3 bases from V and 1 base from J; junction bases left unmatched: 13. The germline gives CDR1 SGHRS, CDR2 YFSETQ. The CDR3 length is 19 residues. DNA for the CDR3: TGCGCCAGCAGCTACCCGGGACAGGGACGCGTAGGGAACACCGGGGAGCTGTTTTTT. Residues: CASSYPGQGRVGNTGELFF. The complete variable domain, with remaining parts taken from reference TRBV5-1 and TRBJ2-2, reads KAGVTQTPRYLIKTRGQQVTLSCSPISGHRSVSWYQQTPGQGLQFLFEYFSETQRNKGNFPGRFSGRQFSNSRSEMNVSTLELGDSALYLCASSYPGQGRVGNTGELFFGEGSRLTVL.

The V call is TRBV11-2, the J call TRBJ1-6; D is unclear. The V and J ends lost 1 base and 6 bases respectively, with 13 bases between them. Germline CDR1 reads SGHAT; CDR2 reads FQNNGV. CDR3 length equals 16 residues. CDR3 sequence: CASSLGAREFNSPLHF. CDR3 nucleotide sequence: TGTGCCAGCAGCTTAGGAGCGCGGGAGTTTAATTCACCCCTCCACTTT.

The chain has TRBV20-1 and TRBJ2-7; no reliable D call. V was shortened by 1 base and J by 4 bases, with 5 bases between the two germline ends. Germline V gene lookup returns CDR1 DFQATT and CDR2 SNEGSKA (reference sequence). This CDR3 comprises 11 residues. The CDR3 bases are TGCAGTGCTAGAGGTTCTTACGAGCAGTACTTC. It specifies CSARGSYEQYF.

The J gene is TRBJ1-3, the V gene TRBV11-3, with D uncertain. Germline V gives CDR1 SGHNT, CDR2 YENEEA. The CDR3 length is 15 residues. V lost 1 base, J lost 8 bases, and 15 bases lay in between. The CDR3 here is CASSLAPGGLDTIYF. Here the CDR3 DNA reads TGTGCCAGCAGCTTAGCCCCCGGCGGGCTAGACACCATATATTTT.

This sequence joins TRBV7-2 and TRBJ2-7, with TRBD2 matching 9 bases. With 3 bases clipped from V and 4 bases from J, the junction kept 10 bases outside the gene matches. The germline gives CDR1 SGHTA, CDR2 FQGNSA. The CDR3 runs 16 residues. In nucleotides, the CDR3 is TGTGCCAGCAGCTTGGGGGAACCGGGACTAGCTTACGAGCAGTACTTC. It yields the protein CASSLGEPGLAYEQYF.